The rows below give T cell receptor beta chains drawn from one sample of a study of PD-1 blockade in mismatch repair-deficient tumors. The data were produced by immunoSEQ multiplex PCR, yet TCRdb's version contains in-frame clones alone and is incomplete. The data contain about 130,000 clones, 88% of them singletons. Sample: peripheral blood, taken 70 to 72 weeks after starting pembrolizumab. These receptors were obtained from an adult with mismatch repair-deficient cancer. CDR3s include the opening cysteine and the closing phenylalanine or tryptophan. D genes are given only for firm matches. Some rows have no size entry. The others give once, few or many, or a class for an expanded clone.

v_call: TRBV28; d_call: .; cdr3_length: 11; j_call: TRBJ2-2; clone_size: .; cdr3_nt: TGTGCCAGCAGAATAACCGGGGAGCTGTTTTTT; cdr3_aa: CASRITGELFF
v_call: TRBV9; d_call: .; cdr3_length: 15; j_call: TRBJ2-7; clone_size: .; cdr3_nt: TGTGCCAGCAGCGTCGATCTGCTTAGCTCCTACGAGCAGTACTTC; cdr3_aa: CASSVDLLSSYEQYF
v_call: TRBV11-3; d_call: TRBD1; cdr3_length: 16; j_call: TRBJ2-1; clone_size: .; cdr3_nt: TGTGCCAGCAGCGGACGGCCAGGGGGCGCCGGCAATGAGCAGTTCTTC; cdr3_aa: CASSGRPGGAGNEQFF
v_call: TRBV11-2; d_call: .; cdr3_length: 15; j_call: TRBJ2-5; clone_size: .; cdr3_nt: TGTGCCAGCAGCTTAGGGAGACAGGTACTGGAGACCCAGTACTTC; cdr3_aa: CASSLGRQVLETQYF
v_call: TRBV5-6; d_call: .; cdr3_length: 16; j_call: TRBJ2-3; clone_size: .; cdr3_nt: TGTGCCAGCAGCTTGGCCAGGAGCCCCCCCACAGATACGCAGTATTTT; cdr3_aa: CASSLARSPPTDTQYF
v_call: TRBV9; d_call: .; cdr3_length: 12; j_call: TRBJ2-1; clone_size: .; cdr3_nt: TGTGCCAGCAGCGTAAACGAGGCTGAGCAGTTCTTC; cdr3_aa: CASSVNEAEQFF
v_call: TRBV5-4; d_call: .; cdr3_length: 13; j_call: TRBJ2-1; clone_size: .; cdr3_nt: TGTGCCAGCAGCTTGGGTGGCGGCATTGAGCAGTTCTTC; cdr3_aa: CASSLGGGIEQFF
v_call: TRBV21-1; d_call: .; cdr3_length: 12; j_call: TRBJ2-7; clone_size: .; cdr3_nt: TGTGCCAGCAGCACCCCTCTCTACGAGCAGTACTTC; cdr3_aa: CASSTPLYEQYF
v_call: TRBV28; d_call: .; cdr3_length: 14; j_call: TRBJ1-1; clone_size: .; cdr3_nt: TGTGCCAGCAGTCGACAGCGGTTCTTCGCTGAAGCTTTCTTT; cdr3_aa: CASSRQRFFAEAFF
v_call: TRBV29-1; d_call: TRBD1; cdr3_length: 12; j_call: TRBJ1-2; clone_size: .; cdr3_nt: TGCAGCGCCGTGACAGGGCATCATGGCTACACCTTC; cdr3_aa: CSAVTGHHGYTF
v_call: TRBV7-6; d_call: TRBD2; cdr3_length: 20; j_call: TRBJ2-5; clone_size: .; cdr3_nt: TGTGCCAGCAGCCGTCCCCTCAGCGGCAGGGTGGCTAGCGGGGTTGAGACCCAGTACTTC; cdr3_aa: CASSRPLSGRVASGVETQYF
v_call: TRBV28; d_call: .; cdr3_length: 14; j_call: TRBJ2-3; clone_size: .; cdr3_nt: TGTGCCAGCAGCTACGGGACGGGTCCGAGAGCGCAGTATTTT; cdr3_aa: CASSYGTGPRAQYF
v_call: TRBV7-9; d_call: .; cdr3_length: 13; j_call: TRBJ2-1; clone_size: .; cdr3_nt: TGTGCCAGCAGCTTAGAGACAGATTATGAGCAGTTCTTC; cdr3_aa: CASSLETDYEQFF
v_call: TRBV28; d_call: .; cdr3_length: 14; j_call: TRBJ1-2; clone_size: .; cdr3_nt: TGTGCCAGCAGTTTAAACGGGGGGAGCTATGGCTACACCTTC; cdr3_aa: CASSLNGGSYGYTF
v_call: TRBV7-8; d_call: TRBD2; cdr3_length: 13; j_call: TRBJ2-3; clone_size: .; cdr3_nt: TGTGCCAGCTCCTTAGCGGGGAGAGATACGCAGTATTTT; cdr3_aa: CASSLAGRDTQYF
v_call: TRBV19; d_call: TRBD2; cdr3_length: 15; j_call: TRBJ2-7; clone_size: .; cdr3_nt: TGTGCCAGTAGAAACAGCGGGAGCCCTCCCTACGAGCAGTACTTC; cdr3_aa: CASRNSGSPPYEQYF
v_call: TRBV5-1; d_call: .; cdr3_length: 11; j_call: TRBJ1-1; clone_size: .; cdr3_nt: TGCGCCAGCAGCGCCGGGTCTGAAGCTTTCTTT; cdr3_aa: CASSAGSEAFF
v_call: TRBV10-2; d_call: .; cdr3_length: 13; j_call: TRBJ1-1; clone_size: .; cdr3_nt: TGCGCCAGCAGCACCCAGGGGAGGACTGAAGCTTTCTTT; cdr3_aa: CASSTQGRTEAFF
v_call: TRBV20-1; d_call: .; cdr3_length: 10; j_call: TRBJ2-5; clone_size: .; cdr3_nt: TGCAGTGCTAGCGAGGGGTCTCAGCACTTC; cdr3_aa: CSASEGSQHF
v_call: TRBV28; d_call: .; cdr3_length: 15; j_call: TRBJ2-1; clone_size: .; cdr3_nt: TGTGCCAGCAGTTTAGCACGGGGGCGGGGGAATGAGCAGTTCTTC; cdr3_aa: CASSLARGRGNEQFF
v_call: TRBV6-5; d_call: .; cdr3_length: 15; j_call: TRBJ2-5; clone_size: .; cdr3_nt: TGTGCCAGCAGTCGTCAGGGCGATAGTGGAGAGACCCAGTACTTC; cdr3_aa: CASSRQGDSGETQYF
v_call: TRBV29-1; d_call: .; cdr3_length: 15; j_call: TRBJ2-6; clone_size: .; cdr3_nt: TGCAGCGTCCTACCGTACGGCTCTGGGGCCAACGTCCTGACTTTC; cdr3_aa: CSVLPYGSGANVLTF
v_call: TRBV5-6; d_call: .; cdr3_length: 12; j_call: TRBJ2-5; clone_size: .; cdr3_nt: TGTGCCAGCAGCTTGGTTGAGCGCCCCCAGTACTTC; cdr3_aa: CASSLVERPQYF
v_call: TRBV5-4; d_call: TRBD2; cdr3_length: 16; j_call: TRBJ2-5; clone_size: once; cdr3_nt: TGTGCCAGCAGCCCTGGACTAGCGGGAGTCGGAGAGACCCAGTACTTC; cdr3_aa: CASSPGLAGVGETQYF
v_call: TRBV2; d_call: .; cdr3_length: 14; j_call: TRBJ2-5; clone_size: .; cdr3_nt: TGTGCCAGCAAGGCTGGGGGGCACAAGACGACCCAGTACTTC; cdr3_aa: CASKAGGHKTTQYF
v_call: TRBV11-2; d_call: TRBD1; cdr3_length: 16; j_call: TRBJ2-1; clone_size: .; cdr3_nt: TGTGCCAGCAGCTTCTTAGTCGGACAGGGACCTCTTGAGCAGTTCTTC; cdr3_aa: CASSFLVGQGPLEQFF
v_call: TRBV5-6; d_call: TRBD2; cdr3_length: 15; j_call: TRBJ2-7; clone_size: .; cdr3_nt: TGTGCCAGCCGGGGGGCGGGAGGGTATAGGTACGAGCAGTACTTC; cdr3_aa: CASRGAGGYRYEQYF
v_call: TRBV6-5; d_call: TRBD1; cdr3_length: 16; j_call: TRBJ2-3; clone_size: .; cdr3_nt: TGTGCCAGCAGTTACTCGGGACAGGGAGAAACAGATACGCAGTATTTT; cdr3_aa: CASSYSGQGETDTQYF
v_call: TRBV11-2; d_call: .; cdr3_length: 12; j_call: TRBJ2-7; clone_size: .; cdr3_nt: TGTGCCAGCAGCTTAAAGGGTGGCGAGCAGTACTTC; cdr3_aa: CASSLKGGEQYF
v_call: TRBV29-1; d_call: .; cdr3_length: 10; j_call: TRBJ2-1; clone_size: .; cdr3_nt: TGCAGCGTTGTAGGGGATGAGCAGTTCTTC; cdr3_aa: CSVVGDEQFF
v_call: TRBV27; d_call: TRBD1; cdr3_length: 18; j_call: TRBJ2-5; clone_size: .; cdr3_nt: TGTGCCAGCAGTCCAGAGAGAACCGGGACAGGGGGTTTTCAGACCCAGTACTTC; cdr3_aa: CASSPERTGTGGFQTQYF
v_call: TRBV2; d_call: .; cdr3_length: 17; j_call: TRBJ2-3; clone_size: .; cdr3_nt: TGTGCCAGCAGCGACACCCTGATCGGACAGCCTACCGATACGCAGTATTTT; cdr3_aa: CASSDTLIGQPTDTQYF
v_call: TRBV28; d_call: .; cdr3_length: 16; j_call: TRBJ2-3; clone_size: once; cdr3_nt: TGTGCCAGCAGGACCTCCTATCAGAAGCTCACAGATACGCAGTATTTT; cdr3_aa: CASRTSYQKLTDTQYF
v_call: TRBV28; d_call: .; cdr3_length: 15; j_call: TRBJ2-7; clone_size: .; cdr3_nt: TGTGCCAGCAGTTTATATGCGGAGGGTAGGTACGAGCAGTACTTC; cdr3_aa: CASSLYAEGRYEQYF
v_call: TRBV13; d_call: TRBD1; cdr3_length: 14; j_call: TRBJ1-1; clone_size: .; cdr3_nt: TGTGCCAGCAGCCAAGGGACAGTTGACACTGAAGCTTTCTTT; cdr3_aa: CASSQGTVDTEAFF
v_call: TRBV27; d_call: .; cdr3_length: 13; j_call: TRBJ2-1; clone_size: .; cdr3_nt: TGTGCCAGCAGTTATAATCGGGGAAATGAGCAGTTCTTC; cdr3_aa: CASSYNRGNEQFF
v_call: TRBV6-5; d_call: .; cdr3_length: 13; j_call: TRBJ2-3; clone_size: .; cdr3_nt: TGTGCCAGCAGTTACCAGGGGCCGGATACGCAGTATTTT; cdr3_aa: CASSYQGPDTQYF
v_call: TRBV6-1; d_call: TRBD2; cdr3_length: 16; j_call: TRBJ2-1; clone_size: .; cdr3_nt: TGTGCCAGCAGTGATGGGGGACTACCGGATTACAATGAGCAGTTCTTC; cdr3_aa: CASSDGGLPDYNEQFF
v_call: TRBV7-2; d_call: .; cdr3_length: 16; j_call: TRBJ1-2; clone_size: .; cdr3_nt: TGTGCCAGCAGCTTAGTATGGGGCAGGGGAGTTAGTGGCTACACCTTC; cdr3_aa: CASSLVWGRGVSGYTF
v_call: TRBV7-7; d_call: TRBD2; cdr3_length: 16; j_call: TRBJ2-2; clone_size: .; cdr3_nt: TGTGCTAGCAGCCCTGGGACTAGCGGCTACACCGGGGAGCTGTTTTTT; cdr3_aa: CASSPGTSGYTGELFF
v_call: TRBV2; d_call: .; cdr3_length: 16; j_call: TRBJ2-1; clone_size: few; cdr3_nt: TGTGCCAGCAGCGATCCACTCCTCCCAGGGGCGAGTGAGCAGTTCTTC; cdr3_aa: CASSDPLLPGASEQFF
v_call: TRBV27; d_call: TRBD2; cdr3_length: 13; j_call: TRBJ2-2; clone_size: once; cdr3_nt: TGTGCCAGCAGTTTAGGGACTAGCGGGGAGCTGTTTTTT; cdr3_aa: CASSLGTSGELFF
v_call: TRBV10-3; d_call: .; cdr3_length: 14; j_call: TRBJ2-3; clone_size: .; cdr3_nt: TGTGCCATCAGGCCGGGACCAAGGGTAGATACGCAGTATTTT; cdr3_aa: CAIRPGPRVDTQYF
v_call: TRBV6-6; d_call: .; cdr3_length: 13; j_call: TRBJ2-1; clone_size: .; cdr3_nt: TGTGCCAGCAGTTTAACCCAGGACCCTCCCGGGTTCTTC; cdr3_aa: CASSLTQDPPGFF
v_call: TRBV6-1; d_call: .; cdr3_length: 15; j_call: TRBJ1-1; clone_size: .; cdr3_nt: TGTGCCAGCAGTGAAGCCAGGCGAGGGAGCACTGAAGCTTTCTTT; cdr3_aa: CASSEARRGSTEAFF
v_call: TRBV5-1; d_call: .; cdr3_length: 13; j_call: TRBJ1-1; clone_size: .; cdr3_nt: TGCGCCAGCAGCTTGGGGCCTGTCGCTGAAGCTTTCTTT; cdr3_aa: CASSLGPVAEAFF
v_call: TRBV28; d_call: TRBD2; cdr3_length: 15; j_call: TRBJ2-5; clone_size: .; cdr3_nt: TGTGCCGTCAGCAATCCTGGCGGGAGGCGAGAGACCCAGTACTTC; cdr3_aa: CAVSNPGGRRETQYF
v_call: TRBV11-2; d_call: TRBD2; cdr3_length: 18; j_call: TRBJ2-7; clone_size: once; cdr3_nt: TGTGCCAGCAGCTTCGGGGCCGGGGAGCGGGAGCCGGACTACGAGCAGTACTTC; cdr3_aa: CASSFGAGEREPDYEQYF
v_call: TRBV4-2; d_call: .; cdr3_length: 16; j_call: TRBJ2-6; clone_size: .; cdr3_nt: TGTGCCAGCAGCCAAGAAGGTAGCTCTGGGGCCAACGTCCTGACTTTC; cdr3_aa: CASSQEGSSGANVLTF
v_call: TRBV28; d_call: TRBD1; cdr3_length: 16; j_call: TRBJ2-7; clone_size: .; cdr3_nt: TGTGCCAGCACCCCTGGGACAGGCCCTTTTTCCTACGAGCAGTACTTC; cdr3_aa: CASTPGTGPFSYEQYF
v_call: TRBV11-3; d_call: .; cdr3_length: 13; j_call: TRBJ2-5; clone_size: few; cdr3_nt: TGTGCCAGCAGCCCCCTCCCATCGGGGACCCAGTACTTC; cdr3_aa: CASSPLPSGTQYF